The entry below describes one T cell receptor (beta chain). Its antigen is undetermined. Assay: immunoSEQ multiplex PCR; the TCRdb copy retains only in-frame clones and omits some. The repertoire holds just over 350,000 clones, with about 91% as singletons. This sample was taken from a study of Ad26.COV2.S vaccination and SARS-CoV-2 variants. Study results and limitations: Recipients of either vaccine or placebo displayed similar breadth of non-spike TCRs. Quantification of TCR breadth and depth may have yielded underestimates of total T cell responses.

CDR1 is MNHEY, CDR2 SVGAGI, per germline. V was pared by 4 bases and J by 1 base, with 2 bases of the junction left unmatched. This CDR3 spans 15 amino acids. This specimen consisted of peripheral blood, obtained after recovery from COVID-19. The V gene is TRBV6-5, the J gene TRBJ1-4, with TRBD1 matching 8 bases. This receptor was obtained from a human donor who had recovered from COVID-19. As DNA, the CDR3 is TGTGCCAGCAGTTCTACAGGGGGAACTAATGAAAAACTGTTTTTT. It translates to CASSSTGGTNEKLFF.